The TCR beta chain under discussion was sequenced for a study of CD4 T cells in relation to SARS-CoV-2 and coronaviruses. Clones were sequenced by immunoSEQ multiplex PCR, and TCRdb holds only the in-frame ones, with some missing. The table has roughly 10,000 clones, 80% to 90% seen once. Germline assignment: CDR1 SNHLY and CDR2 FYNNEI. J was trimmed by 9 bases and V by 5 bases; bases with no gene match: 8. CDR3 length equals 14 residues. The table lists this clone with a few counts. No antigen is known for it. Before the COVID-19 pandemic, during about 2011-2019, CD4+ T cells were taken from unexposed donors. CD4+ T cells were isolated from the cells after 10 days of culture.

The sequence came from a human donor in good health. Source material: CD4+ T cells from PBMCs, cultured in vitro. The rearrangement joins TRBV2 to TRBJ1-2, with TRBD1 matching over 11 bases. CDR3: CASSQEGQGASYTF. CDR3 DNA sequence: TGTGCCAGCAGTCAAGAAGGACAGGGGGCGAGCTACACCTTC.